This T cell receptor (beta chain) was documented in a study of OX40 agonist ivuxolimab in advanced cancers. Overall study findings and caveats: The average count of expanded clones was higher among CD8+ T cells than among CD4+. At 0.1 to 3.0 mg/kg and by week 6, clonal expansion occurred in CD4+ and CD8+ blood T cells.

This CDR3 comprises 14 residues. Only in-frame clones appear in the TCRdb table, and some are missing; sequencing was by immunoSEQ multiplex PCR. The table records around 72,000 clones, around 89% of them present only once. As for this clone: The antigen remains unidentified.

This receptor was obtained from an adult with an advanced solid tumor such as melanoma, head and neck, liver or kidney cancer. Sample: CD4+ or CD8+ T cells sorted from blood, taken in a trial of the OX40 agonist ivuxolimab. This chain uses TRBV21-1 with TRBJ2-7. TRBV21-1 is flagged as a pseudogene. CDR3 sequence: CASRLRIALREQYF. CDR3 DNA: TGTGCCAGCAGGCTAAGGATTGCGTTGCGCGAGCAGTACTTC.